This TCR beta chain stems from a study of blood T cell repertoires in COVID-19. The wider study: Samples of COVID-19 (acute and convalescent) were obtained from the United States, Italy and Spain. PBMCs, B-cell-depleted T cells, or T cells provided the cDNA or gDNA that made up the material.

Authors' data handling: The assay estimated nucleated cells by amplifying reference gene primers. The assay was immunoSEQ multiplex PCR, and TCRdb's table has in-frame clones only and misses some. The V and J calls and clone size come from that table; D and trimming were worked out from the DNA. The table shows some 42,000 clones, with roughly four fifths occurring only once. J was trimmed by 7 bases and V by 5 bases; bases with no gene match: 6. Germline V lookup: CDR1 SQVTM, CDR2 ANQGSEA. CDR3 length equals 13 residues. This sequence originates from a woman between 65 and 79 years old with acute or convalescent COVID-19. The gene calls are TRBV29-1 and TRBJ2-7; TRBD2 agrees at 12 bases. Sequencing used peripheral blood. The CDR3 bases are TGCAGCGTTTCGACTAGCGGGAGAGGAGAGCAGTACTTC. Protein: CSVSTSGRGEQYF.